The 24 T cell receptor beta chains given below trace back to one sample, sequenced in a study of identical twins. TCRdb used MiXCR to reprocess the 5' RACE reads, holding one entry per CDR3 protein. The sample lists roughly 710,000 distinct CDR3 sequences; roughly 6.2% were seen once. The sequenced sample consisted of naive T cells sorted from blood. These receptors were collected from a man aged 18-30 years in good health.

This clonotype was seen ten or more times. This rearrangement joins TRBV24-1 to TRBJ1-2; 7 nucleotides agree with TRBD1. CDR1 is KGHDR, CDR2 SFDVKD, per germline. V lost 3 bases to trimming and J lost 6 bases; unmatched junction nucleotides: 6. The CDR3 consists of 14 residues. The CDR3 DNA sequence: TGTGCCACCAGTGATCCTCGGGACAGCCATGGCTACACCTTC. Protein: CATSDPRDSHGYTF.

At least ten counts were recorded for this clonotype. The chain recombines TRBV7-9 with TRBJ2-1; perhaps TRBD2 as D (5 bases). CDR3 length equals 13 residues. The V end lost 3 bases, the J end lost 6 bases, and 9 bases lay between the germline ends. The germline V gene has CDR1 SEHNR and CDR2 FQNEAQ (reference sequence). The CDR3 DNA is TGTGCCAGCAGCTTTTCGAGGGCCAATGAGCAGTTCTTC. Its translation is CASSFSRANEQFF.

This clonotype was seen a handful of times. The CDR3 nucleotides are TGTGCCAGCAGCCAAGAGCGGGGGATAGCCGGGGAGCTGTTTTTT. Protein sequence: CASSQERGIAGELFF. The genes are TRBV4-2 and TRBJ2-2, with 7 bases that match TRBD2. Germline V gives CDR1 LGHNA, CDR2 YNFKEQ. The CDR3 length is 15 residues. V was pared by 0 bases and J by 6 bases, with 4 bases of the junction left unmatched.

This clonotype showed up just a few times. The V call is TRBV12-3 or TRBV12-4, the J call TRBJ1-5; D unresolved. V gave up 5 bases and J gave up 6 bases, with 11 bases separating them. This CDR3 is built from 13 residues. Here the CDR3 DNA reads TGTGCCAGCAGTGCTATGAGTAGTCAGCCCCAGCATTTT. Protein product: CASSAMSSQPQHF.

This clonotype was detected many times. The chain has TRBV20-1 and TRBJ2-7; 14 positions agree with TRBD2. Per germline, CDR1 DFQATT and CDR2 SNEGSKA (reference sequence). The junction had 4 bases not matched to a gene; V was cut back by 4 bases and J by 5 bases. This CDR3 region has 14 residues. The CDR3 nucleotides read TGCAGTGCTAAGGGACTAGCGGGAGTCGACGAGCAGTACTTC. It translates to CSAKGLAGVDEQYF.

This clonotype was recorded a few times. This chain joins TRBV11-1 and TRBJ2-3; D gene uncertain. There are 13 residues in the CDR3. V was shortened by 2 bases and J by 2 bases, with 5 bases between the two germline ends. Per germline, CDR1 SGHAT and CDR2 FQDESV (reference sequence). In DNA, the CDR3 is TGTGCCAGCAGCTTATGGTACACAGATACGCAGTATTTT. Protein: CASSLWYTDTQYF.

In its sample, this clonotype was seen many times. The rearrangement links TRBV20-1 to TRBJ1-1; no clear D. The germline CDR1 and CDR2 sequences are DFQATT and SNEGSKA (reference sequence). V lost 2 bases, J lost 1 base, and 11 bases lay in between. The CDR3 contains 14 residues. The CDR3 loop reads CSARQLGSNTEAFF. The CDR3 DNA is TGCAGTGCTAGACAACTAGGCTCGAACACTGAAGCTTTCTTT.

The rearrangement links TRBV3-1 to TRBJ2-3, with D unresolved. CDR1 and CDR2 from the germline V gene are LGHDT and YNNKEL (reference sequence). CDR3 length: 15 amino acids. The V end lost 1 base, the J end lost 4 bases, and 12 bases lay between the germline ends. The CDR3 DNA reads as TGTGCCAGCAGCCAAGTTCCGGTCCTATCAGATACGCAGTATTTT. It is translated as CASSQVPVLSDTQYF.

This clonotype was found many times. V usage is TRBV6-5 and J usage is TRBJ2-6; 7 bases are shared with TRBD1. V lost 0 bases, J lost 1 base, and 9 bases stayed unmatched. From germline, CDR1 is MNHEY and CDR2 SVGAGI. The CDR3 covers 19 residues. Here the CDR3 DNA reads TGTGCCAGCAGTTACTCACCGGGACAGAGTCGGTCTGGGGCCAACGTCCTGACTTTC. Its protein is CASSYSPGQSRSGANVLTF.

At least ten counts were recorded for this clonotype. The chain combines TRBV9 with TRBJ2-1; 7 bases agree with TRBD2. Germline CDR1 reads SGDLS; CDR2 reads YYNGEE. The length of the CDR3 is 15 residues. V lost 3 bases and J lost 1; bases outside the gene matches: 4. The CDR3: CASSATGLSYNEQFF. Written as DNA, the CDR3 is TGTGCCAGCAGCGCGACGGGACTATCCTACAATGAGCAGTTCTTC.

This chain links TRBV7-3 with TRBJ2-3, with TRBD1 matching 10 bases. The CDR3 has 15 amino acids. V shed 4 bases and J 5 bases; nucleotides not matched to a gene: 6. Germline assignment: CDR1 SGHTA and CDR2 FQGTGA. The CDR3 nucleotides are TGTGCCAGCAGCTCCGGACAGGGGGGGATAGATACGCAGTATTTT. It yields the protein CASSSGQGGIDTQYF.

This clonotype was picked up a small number of times. V usage is TRBV4-2 and J usage is TRBJ2-3, with TRBD2 as a possible D gene (6 bases). The CDR3 sequence is 14 residues long. CDR1 is LGHNA, CDR2 YNFKEQ, per germline. V lost 5 bases and J lost 2, with 11 bases in between. CDR3 protein: CASSFRLDTDTQYF. The CDR3 nucleotides are TGTGCCAGCAGCTTCAGACTAGACACAGATACGCAGTATTTT.

The V call is TRBV20-1, the J call TRBJ2-5, with TRBD1 as a possible D gene (6 bases). Germline V gene sequence: CDR1 DFQATT, CDR2 SNEGSKA (reference sequence). Deletions cut 0 bases from V and 5 bases from J, with 22 bases between. This CDR3 spans 17 amino acids. In DNA, the CDR3 is TGCAGTGCTAGAGATCCACAGGGCCGGATAGGTGTGGAGACCCAGTACTTC. This encodes CSARDPQGRIGVETQYF.

This clonotype was counted at least ten times. Sequence at one end of the junction differs from germline and may be a read error. The J gene is TRBJ1-4, the V gene TRBV20-1; D is ambiguous. Germline-derived CDR1 and CDR2 are DFQATT and SNEGSKA (reference sequence). The CDR3 spans 14 residues. Here the CDR3 reads CSARGFATNEKLFF. CDR3 coding DNA: TGCAGTGCCAGAGGGTTTGCAACTAATGAAAAACTGTTTTTT.

This sequence joins TRBV27 and TRBJ1-4, with D possibly matching TRBD1 (6 bases). The germline CDR1 and CDR2 sequences are MNHEY and SMNVEV (reference sequence). Trimming left V 5 bases short and J 8 bases short, with 15 bases between. The CDR3 has 14 amino acids. The CDR3 nucleotides read TGTGCCAGCAGTCCACAGGGCCCGTGGGAAAAACTGTTTTTT. Protein: CASSPQGPWEKLFF.

This clonotype was seen a few times. The V and J genes are TRBV21-1 and TRBJ2-7; TRBD1 is taken as the D call from the table, unchecked against the DNA. TRBV21-1 corresponds to a pseudogene. The CDR3 covers 18 residues. The CDR3 DNA reads TGTGCCAGCACCAAGACCCTCGGACAGCCCGATGGAGTCTACGAGCAGTACGTC. Encoded protein: CASTKTLGQPDGVYEQYV.

This clonotype appeared a few times. V gene TRBV5-1 combines with J gene TRBJ2-3; possibly TRBD2 for D (6 bases). The CDR3 sequence is 14 residues long. Trimming took 7 bases from V and 2 from J, leaving 14 bases between them. From germline, CDR1 is SGHRS and CDR2 YFSETQ. The chain's CDR3 is CASRGGPYTDTQYF. In DNA form, the CDR3 reads TGCGCCAGCCGGGGAGGTCCTTACACAGATACGCAGTATTTT. The variable domain in full, completed from reference TRBV5-1 and TRBJ2-3, reads KAGVTQTPRYLIKTRGQQVTLSCSPISGHRSVSWYQQTPGQGLQFLFEYFSETQRNKGNFPGRFSGRQFSNSRSEMNVSTLELGDSALYLCASRGGPYTDTQYFGPGTRLTVL.

The V gene is TRBV6-1, the J gene TRBJ2-3, with D maybe TRBD1 (6 bases). Between the trimmed V and J ends, which lost 6 bases and 6 bases, there was a span of 13 bases. This CDR3 is 13 amino acids long. Germline V gene lookup returns CDR1 MNHNS and CDR2 SASEGT. The DNA of the CDR3 is TGTGCCAGCAGCGCGATTACAGGGGATACGCAGTATTTT. Translated, it gives CASSAITGDTQYF.

The chain is built from TRBV6-5 and TRBJ2-1; 8 bases are shared with TRBD2. J gave up 7 bases and V 2 bases, and 4 bases lay outside the gene matches. This CDR3 is 14 amino acids long. Germline CDR1 MNHEY, CDR2 SVGAGI. The CDR3 DNA sequence: TGTGCCAGCAGTTACGGAGCGGGAGATAATGAGCAGTTCTTC. This sequence encodes CASSYGAGDNEQFF.

This clonotype came up many times. This rearrangement joins TRBV12-3 or TRBV12-4 to TRBJ2-5; D unresolved. Trimming took off 1 base at V and 5 bases at J, with 11 bases between the two ends. The CDR3 length is 14 residues. CDR3 coding DNA: TGTGCCAGCAGTTTAGTGGACGGTCGGGAGACCCAGTACTTC. This encodes CASSLVDGRETQYF.

A few counts support this clonotype. This sequence joins TRBV7-9 and TRBJ2-3; D perhaps matches TRBD1 (5 bases). Between the trimmed V and J ends, which lost 1 base and 1 base, there was a span of 15 bases. Germline-derived CDR1 and CDR2 are SEHNR and FQNEAQ (reference sequence). The CDR3 is 17 amino acids. CDR3 amino acids: CASSLGIQGFGTDTQYF. CDR3 coding DNA: TGTGCCAGCAGCTTAGGAATTCAGGGTTTCGGCACAGATACGCAGTATTTT.

This sequence joins TRBV20-1 and TRBJ2-3; 7 bases are shared with TRBD2. Looked up from germline, CDR1 is DFQATT and CDR2 is SNEGSKA (reference sequence). The CDR3 has 12 residues. V shed 8 bases, J shed 0 bases, and the junction held 2 bases outside the gene matches. The CDR3 DNA reads TGCAGTAGCGGGGCTAGCACAGATACGCAGTATTTT. It is translated as CSSGASTDTQYF.

This clonotype was counted between two and nine times. The V gene is TRBV9, the J gene TRBJ2-3; 10 bases are shared with TRBD2. J lost 2 bases, V lost 7 bases, and 10 bases had no gene match. Germline V gives CDR1 SGDLS, CDR2 YYNGEE. The CDR3 is 16 residues long. CDR3 nucleotides: TGTGCCAGCGCACGCGGACTAGCGGTCACCACAGATACGCAGTATTTT. Protein sequence: CASARGLAVTTDTQYF.

The V gene is TRBV5-6, the J gene TRBJ2-2, with a possible D match to TRBD2 (5 bases). The CDR3 runs to 16 residues. Trimming shortened V by 3 bases and J by 0 bases, and 12 bases separated the two germline ends. CDR1 and CDR2 from the germline V gene are SGHDT and YYEEEE. CDR3 in DNA: TGTGCCAGCAGCTGGTACGGAGGACCGAACACCGGGGAGCTGTTTTTT. Encoded protein: CASSWYGGPNTGELFF.